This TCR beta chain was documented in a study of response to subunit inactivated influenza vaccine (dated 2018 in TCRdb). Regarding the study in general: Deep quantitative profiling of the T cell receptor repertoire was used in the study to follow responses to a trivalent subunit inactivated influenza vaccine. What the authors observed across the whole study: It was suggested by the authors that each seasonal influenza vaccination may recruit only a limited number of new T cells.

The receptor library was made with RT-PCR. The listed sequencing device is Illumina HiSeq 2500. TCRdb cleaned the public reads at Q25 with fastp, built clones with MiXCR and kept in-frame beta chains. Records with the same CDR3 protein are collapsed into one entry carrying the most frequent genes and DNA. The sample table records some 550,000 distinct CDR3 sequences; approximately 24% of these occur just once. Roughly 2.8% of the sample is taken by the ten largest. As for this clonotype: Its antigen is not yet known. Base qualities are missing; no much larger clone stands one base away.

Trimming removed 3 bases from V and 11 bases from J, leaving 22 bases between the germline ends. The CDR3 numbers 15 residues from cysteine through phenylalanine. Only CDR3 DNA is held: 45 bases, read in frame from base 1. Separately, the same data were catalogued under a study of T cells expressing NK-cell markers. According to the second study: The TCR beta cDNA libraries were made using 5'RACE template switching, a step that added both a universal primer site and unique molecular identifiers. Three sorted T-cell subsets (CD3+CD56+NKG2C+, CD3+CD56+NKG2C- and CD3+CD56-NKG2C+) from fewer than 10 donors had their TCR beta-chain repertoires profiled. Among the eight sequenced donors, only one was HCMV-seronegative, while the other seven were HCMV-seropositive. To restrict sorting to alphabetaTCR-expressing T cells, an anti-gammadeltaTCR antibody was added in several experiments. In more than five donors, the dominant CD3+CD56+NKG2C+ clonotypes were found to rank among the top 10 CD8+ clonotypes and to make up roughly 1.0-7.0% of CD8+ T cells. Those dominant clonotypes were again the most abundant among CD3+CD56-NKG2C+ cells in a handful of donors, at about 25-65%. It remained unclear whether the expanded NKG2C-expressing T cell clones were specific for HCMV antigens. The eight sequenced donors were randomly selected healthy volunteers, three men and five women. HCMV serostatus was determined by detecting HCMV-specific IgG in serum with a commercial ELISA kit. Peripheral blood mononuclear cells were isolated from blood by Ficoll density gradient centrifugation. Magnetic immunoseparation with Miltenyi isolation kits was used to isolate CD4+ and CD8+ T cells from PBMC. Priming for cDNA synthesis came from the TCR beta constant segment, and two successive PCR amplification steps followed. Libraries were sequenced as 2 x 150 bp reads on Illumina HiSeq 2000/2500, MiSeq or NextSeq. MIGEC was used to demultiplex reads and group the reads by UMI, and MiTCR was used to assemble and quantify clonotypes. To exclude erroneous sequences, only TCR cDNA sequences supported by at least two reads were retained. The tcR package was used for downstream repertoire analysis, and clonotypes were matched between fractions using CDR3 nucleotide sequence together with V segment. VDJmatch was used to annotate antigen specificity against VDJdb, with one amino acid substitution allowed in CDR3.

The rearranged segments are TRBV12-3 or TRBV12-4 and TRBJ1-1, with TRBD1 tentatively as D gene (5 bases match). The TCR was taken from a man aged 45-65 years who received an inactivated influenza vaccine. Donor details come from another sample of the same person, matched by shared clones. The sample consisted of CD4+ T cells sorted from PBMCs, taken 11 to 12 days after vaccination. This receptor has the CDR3 CASSFTAAHPEGAFF. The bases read TGTGCCAGCAGTTTCACCGCCGCGCATCCAGAGGGGGCTTTCTTT.